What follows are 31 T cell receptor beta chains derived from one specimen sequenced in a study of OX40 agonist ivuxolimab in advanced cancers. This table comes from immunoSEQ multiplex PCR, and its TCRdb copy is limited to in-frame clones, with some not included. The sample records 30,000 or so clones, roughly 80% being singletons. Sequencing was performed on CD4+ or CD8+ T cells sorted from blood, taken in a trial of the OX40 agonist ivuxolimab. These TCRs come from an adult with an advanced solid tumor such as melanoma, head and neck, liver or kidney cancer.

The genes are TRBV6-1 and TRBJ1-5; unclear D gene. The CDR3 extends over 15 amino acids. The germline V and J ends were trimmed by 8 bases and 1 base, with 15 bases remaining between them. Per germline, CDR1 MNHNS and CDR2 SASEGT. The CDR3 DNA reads TGTGCCAGCTCGTATCGACCAGAAAGCAATCAGCCCCAGCATTTT. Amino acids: CASSYRPESNQPQHF.

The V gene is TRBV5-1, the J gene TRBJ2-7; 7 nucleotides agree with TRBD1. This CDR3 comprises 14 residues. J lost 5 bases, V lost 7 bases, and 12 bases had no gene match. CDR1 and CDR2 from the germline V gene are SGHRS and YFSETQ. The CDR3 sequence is CASRVRGQGDEQYF. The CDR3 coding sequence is TGCGCCAGCCGCGTAAGGGGGCAGGGGGACGAGCAGTACTTC. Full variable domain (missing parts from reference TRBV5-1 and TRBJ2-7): KAGVTQTPRYLIKTRGQQVTLSCSPISGHRSVSWYQQTPGQGLQFLFEYFSETQRNKGNFPGRFSGRQFSNSRSEMNVSTLELGDSALYLCASRVRGQGDEQYFGPGTRLTVT.

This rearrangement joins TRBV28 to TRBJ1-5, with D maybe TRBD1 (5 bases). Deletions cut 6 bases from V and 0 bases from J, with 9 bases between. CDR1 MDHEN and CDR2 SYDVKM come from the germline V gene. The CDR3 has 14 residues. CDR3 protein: CASRQEYSNQPQHF. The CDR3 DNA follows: TGTGCCAGCAGACAGGAATATAGCAATCAGCCCCAGCATTTT. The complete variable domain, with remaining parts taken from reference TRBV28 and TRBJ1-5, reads DVKVTQSSRYLVKRTGEKVFLECVQDMDHENMFWYRQDPGLGLRLIYFSYDVKMKEKGDIPEGYSVSREKKERFSLILESASTNQTSMYLCASRQEYSNQPQHFGDGTRLSIL.

The CDR3 DNA is TGTGCCAGCAGCGTAGTTGGGAGCTCCTACAATGAGCAGTTCTTC. It translates to CASSVVGSSYNEQFF. The chain is built from TRBV9 and TRBJ2-1; the D gene is possibly TRBD2 (5 bases). The CDR3 covers 15 residues. V was clipped by 0 bases and J by 0 bases, with 7 bases between them. Germline V lookup: CDR1 SGDLS, CDR2 YYNGEE.

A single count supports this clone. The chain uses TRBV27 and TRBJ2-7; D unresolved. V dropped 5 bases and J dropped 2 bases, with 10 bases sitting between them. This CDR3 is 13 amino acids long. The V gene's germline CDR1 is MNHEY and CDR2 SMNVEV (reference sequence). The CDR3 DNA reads TGTGCCAGCAGTGATACTGTAACCTACGAGCAGTACTTC. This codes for CASSDTVTYEQYF.

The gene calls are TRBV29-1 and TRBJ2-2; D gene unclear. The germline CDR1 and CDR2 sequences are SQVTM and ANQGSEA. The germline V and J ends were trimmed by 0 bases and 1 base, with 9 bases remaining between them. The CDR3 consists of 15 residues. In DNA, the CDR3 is TGCAGCGTTGAAGAGAACACCATGAACACCGGGGAGCTGTTTTTT. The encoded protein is CSVEENTMNTGELFF.

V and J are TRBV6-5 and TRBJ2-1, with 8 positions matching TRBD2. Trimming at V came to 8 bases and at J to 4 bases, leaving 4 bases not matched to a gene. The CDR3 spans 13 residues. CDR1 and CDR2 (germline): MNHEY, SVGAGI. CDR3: CASGVAGYNEQFF. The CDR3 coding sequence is TGTGCCAGCGGGGTAGCGGGGTACAATGAGCAGTTCTTC.

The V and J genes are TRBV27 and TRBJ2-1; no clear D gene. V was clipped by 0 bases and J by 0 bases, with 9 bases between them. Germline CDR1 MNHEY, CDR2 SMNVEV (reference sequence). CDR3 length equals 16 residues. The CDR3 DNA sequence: TGTGCCAGCAGTTTATCAGCCGGCAGCTCCTACAATGAGCAGTTCTTC. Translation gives CASSLSAGSSYNEQFF.

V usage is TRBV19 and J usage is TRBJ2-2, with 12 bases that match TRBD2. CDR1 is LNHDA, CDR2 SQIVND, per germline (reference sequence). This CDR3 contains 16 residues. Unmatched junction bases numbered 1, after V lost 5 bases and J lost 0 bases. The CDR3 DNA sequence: TGTGCCAGTAGTTGGACTAGCGGGGCGAACACCGGGGAGCTGTTTTTT. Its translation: CASSWTSGANTGELFF.

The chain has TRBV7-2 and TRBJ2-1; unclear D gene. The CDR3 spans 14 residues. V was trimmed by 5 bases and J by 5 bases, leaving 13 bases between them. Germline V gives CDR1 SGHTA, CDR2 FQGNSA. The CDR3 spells CASSPDTGHNEQFF. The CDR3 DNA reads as TGTGCCAGCAGCCCAGATACGGGCCACAATGAGCAGTTCTTC.

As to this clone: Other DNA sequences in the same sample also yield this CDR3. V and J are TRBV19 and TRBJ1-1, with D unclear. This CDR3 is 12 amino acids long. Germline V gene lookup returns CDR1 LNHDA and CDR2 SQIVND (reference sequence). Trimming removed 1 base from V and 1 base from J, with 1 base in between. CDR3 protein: CASSIGNTEAFF. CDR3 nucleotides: TGTGCCAGTAGTATAGGGAACACTGAAGCTTTCTTT. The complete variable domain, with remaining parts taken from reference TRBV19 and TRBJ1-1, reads DGGITQSPKYLFRKEGQNVTLSCEQNLNHDAMYWYRQDPGQGLRLIYYSQIVNDFQKGDIAEGYSVSREKKESFPLTVTSAQKNPTAFYLCASSIGNTEAFFGQGTRLTVV.

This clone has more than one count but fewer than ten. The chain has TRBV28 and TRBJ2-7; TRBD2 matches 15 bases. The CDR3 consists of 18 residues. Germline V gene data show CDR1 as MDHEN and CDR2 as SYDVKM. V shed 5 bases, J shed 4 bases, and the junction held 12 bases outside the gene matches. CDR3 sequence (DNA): TGTGCCAGCAGTCAGGCTACATCAGGACTAGCGGGAGGGTACGAGCAGTACTTC. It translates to CASSQATSGLAGGYEQYF.

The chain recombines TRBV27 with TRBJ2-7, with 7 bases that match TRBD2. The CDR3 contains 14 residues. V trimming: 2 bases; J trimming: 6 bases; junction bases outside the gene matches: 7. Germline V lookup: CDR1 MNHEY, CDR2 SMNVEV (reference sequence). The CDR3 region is CASSLSGIAIEQYF. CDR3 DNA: TGTGCCAGCAGTTTAAGCGGGATCGCCATCGAGCAGTACTTC.

CDR3 residues: CASSFGRGDYGYTF. CDR3 DNA sequence: TGTGCCAGCAGCTTTGGCAGGGGGGACTATGGCTACACCTTC. The chain joins TRBV5-8 to TRBJ1-2; 7 positions agree with TRBD1. V shed 2 bases, J shed 3 bases, and the junction held 4 bases outside the gene matches. This CDR3 has 14 amino acids. Germline lookup yields CDR1 SGHTS and CDR2 YDEGEE.

The CDR3 sequence: CASSQDGGAEAFF. DNA for the CDR3: TGCGCCAGCAGCCAAGACGGGGGGGCTGAAGCTTTCTTT. The V call is TRBV4-3, the J call TRBJ1-1, with D perhaps matching TRBD1 (5 bases). V was trimmed by 0 bases and J by 6 bases, leaving 8 bases between them. Per germline, CDR1 LGHNA and CDR2 YSLEER. This CDR3 region has 13 residues.

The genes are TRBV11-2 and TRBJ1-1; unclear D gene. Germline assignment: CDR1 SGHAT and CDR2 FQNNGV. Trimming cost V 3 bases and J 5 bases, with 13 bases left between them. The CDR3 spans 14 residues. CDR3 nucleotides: TGTGCCAGCAGCTTCGACATCCTCGGGACTGAAGCTTTCTTT. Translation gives CASSFDILGTEAFF.

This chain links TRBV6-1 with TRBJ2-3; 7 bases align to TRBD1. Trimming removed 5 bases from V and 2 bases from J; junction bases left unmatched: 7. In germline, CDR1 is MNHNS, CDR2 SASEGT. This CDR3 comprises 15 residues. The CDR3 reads CASSLQGHYTDTQYF. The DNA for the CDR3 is TGTGCCAGCAGTTTACAGGGGCACTACACAGATACGCAGTATTTT.

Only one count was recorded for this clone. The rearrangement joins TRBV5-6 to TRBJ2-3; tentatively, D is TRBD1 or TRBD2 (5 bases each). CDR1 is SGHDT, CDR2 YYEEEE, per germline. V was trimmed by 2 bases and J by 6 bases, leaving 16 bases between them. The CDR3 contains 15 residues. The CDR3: CASSLLVGARDTQYF. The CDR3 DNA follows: TGTGCCAGCAGCTTATTGGTCGGGGCGCGGGATACGCAGTATTTT.

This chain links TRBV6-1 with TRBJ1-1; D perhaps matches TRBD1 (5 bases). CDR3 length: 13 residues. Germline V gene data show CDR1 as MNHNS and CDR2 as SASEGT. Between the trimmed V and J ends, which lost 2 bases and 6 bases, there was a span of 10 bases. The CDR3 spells CASSEWGSAEAFF. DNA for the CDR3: TGTGCCAGCAGTGAATGGGGGTCCGCTGAAGCTTTCTTT.

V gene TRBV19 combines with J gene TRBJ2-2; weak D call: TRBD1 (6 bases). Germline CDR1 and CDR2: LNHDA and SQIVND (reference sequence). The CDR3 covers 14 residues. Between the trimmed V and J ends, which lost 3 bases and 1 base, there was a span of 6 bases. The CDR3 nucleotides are TGTGCCAGTAGTATGGGACAGAACACCGGGGAGCTGTTTTTT. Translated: CASSMGQNTGELFF.

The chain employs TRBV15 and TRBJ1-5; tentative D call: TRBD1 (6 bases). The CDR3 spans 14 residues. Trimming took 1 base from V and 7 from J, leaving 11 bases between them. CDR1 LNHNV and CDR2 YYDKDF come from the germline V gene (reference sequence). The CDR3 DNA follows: TGTGCCACCAGCAGAGGACAGGCGGGGCAGCCCCAGCATTTT. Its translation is CATSRGQAGQPQHF.

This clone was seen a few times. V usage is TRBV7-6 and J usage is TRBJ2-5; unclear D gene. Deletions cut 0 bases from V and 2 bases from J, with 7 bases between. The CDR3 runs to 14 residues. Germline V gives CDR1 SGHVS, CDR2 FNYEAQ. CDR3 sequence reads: CASSLAPAQETQYF. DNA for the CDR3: TGTGCCAGCAGCTTAGCTCCAGCTCAAGAGACCCAGTACTTC.

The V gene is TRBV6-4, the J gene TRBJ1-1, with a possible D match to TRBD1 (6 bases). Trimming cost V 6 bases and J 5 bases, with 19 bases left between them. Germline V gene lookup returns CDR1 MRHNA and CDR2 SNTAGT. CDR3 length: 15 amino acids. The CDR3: CASRENPGGATEAFF. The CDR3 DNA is TGTGCCAGCAGAGAGAACCCCGGGGGGGCTACTGAAGCTTTCTTT.

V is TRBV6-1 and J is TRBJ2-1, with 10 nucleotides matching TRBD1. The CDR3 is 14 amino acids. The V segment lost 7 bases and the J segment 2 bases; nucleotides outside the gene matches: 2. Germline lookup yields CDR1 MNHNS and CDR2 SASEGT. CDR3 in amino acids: CASTTGGPYNEQFF. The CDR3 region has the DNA TGTGCCAGCACGACAGGGGGCCCCTACAATGAGCAGTTCTTC.

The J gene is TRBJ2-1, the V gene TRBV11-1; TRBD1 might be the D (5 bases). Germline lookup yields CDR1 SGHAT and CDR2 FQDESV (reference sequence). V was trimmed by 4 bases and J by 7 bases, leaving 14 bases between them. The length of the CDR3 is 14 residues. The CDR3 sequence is CASSSTTHRNEQFF. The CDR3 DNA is TGTGCCAGCAGCTCCACCACGCACAGGAATGAGCAGTTCTTC.

CDR3 sequence: CASSLFPGPTNQPQHF. Here the CDR3 DNA reads TGTGCCAGCAGCTTATTTCCGGGGCCAACCAATCAGCCCCAGCATTTT. The chain recombines TRBV7-6 with TRBJ1-5; weak D call: TRBD1 (5 bases). This CDR3 comprises 16 residues. The germline CDR1 and CDR2 sequences are SGHVS and FNYEAQ. Trimming left V 2 bases short and J 3 bases short, with 14 bases between.

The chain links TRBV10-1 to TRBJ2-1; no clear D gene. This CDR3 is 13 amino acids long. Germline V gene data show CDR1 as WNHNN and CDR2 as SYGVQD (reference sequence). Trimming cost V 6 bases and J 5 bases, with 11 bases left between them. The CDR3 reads CASSLGLNNEQFF. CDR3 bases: TGCGCCAGCAGCTTAGGCCTGAACAATGAGCAGTTCTTC.

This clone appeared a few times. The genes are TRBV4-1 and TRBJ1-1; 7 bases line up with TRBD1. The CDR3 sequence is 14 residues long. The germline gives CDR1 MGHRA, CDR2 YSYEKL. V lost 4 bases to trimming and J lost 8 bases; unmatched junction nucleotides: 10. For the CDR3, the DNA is TGCGCCAGCAGCCGGACAGCCGGGACAGTGGAAGCTTTCTTT. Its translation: CASSRTAGTVEAFF.

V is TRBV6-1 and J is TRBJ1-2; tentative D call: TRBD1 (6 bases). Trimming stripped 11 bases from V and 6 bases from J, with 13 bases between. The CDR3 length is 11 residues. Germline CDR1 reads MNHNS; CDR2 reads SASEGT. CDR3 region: CAVTGLHGYTF. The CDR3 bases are TGTGCCGTGACAGGCCTCCATGGCTACACCTTC.

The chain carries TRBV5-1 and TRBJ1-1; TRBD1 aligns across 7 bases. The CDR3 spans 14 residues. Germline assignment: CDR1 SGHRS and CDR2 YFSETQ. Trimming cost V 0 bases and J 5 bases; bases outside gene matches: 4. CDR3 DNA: TGCGCCAGCAGCTTGGGGCAGGGGGTGACTGAAGCTTTCTTT. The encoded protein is CASSLGQGVTEAFF. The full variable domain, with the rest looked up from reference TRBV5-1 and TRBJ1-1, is KAGVTQTPRYLIKTRGQQVTLSCSPISGHRSVSWYQQTPGQGLQFLFEYFSETQRNKGNFPGRFSGRQFSNSRSEMNVSTLELGDSALYLCASSLGQGVTEAFFGQGTRLTVV.

This CDR3 is CASSLGGRLNEKLFF. The CDR3 nucleotides read TGTGCCAGCAGTCTCGGGGGACGACTCAATGAAAAACTGTTTTTT. The rearrangement links TRBV27 to TRBJ1-4; D is possibly TRBD1 (5 bases). Trimming pared 5 bases from V and 5 bases from J, leaving 15 bases between. Germline CDR1 and CDR2: MNHEY and SMNVEV (reference sequence). This CDR3 contains 15 residues.